This section outlines one T cell receptor (beta chain) sequence together with its context. What it binds is unknown. This entry belongs to a study of T cell responses to AZD1222 COVID-19 vaccine. TCRdb's table, derived via immunoSEQ multiplex PCR, lists solely in-frame clones and lacks some. Here the sample spans 80,000 to 130,000 clones, 85% to 90% being singletons. The CDR3 totals 14 residues. Germline CDR1 SGHTA, CDR2 FQGTGA. After removal of 5 bases from V and 3 bases from J, the junction contained 5 bases not matched to a gene. Notes on the study in general: None of the repertoires were sampled until the peak T cell response had passed. Females outnumbered males among donors, who were mostly white British; clonal diversity was possibly underestimated. Baseline seropositivity characterized only six AZD1222 recipients.

The rearrangement joins TRBV7-3 to TRBJ1-1, with TRBD1 matching 8 bases. The specimen was peripheral blood, collected on day 0 of AZD1222 vaccination. This sequence originates from an adult in good health. CDR3 coding DNA: TGTGCCAGCAGCCCAGGGACAGGAGACACTGAAGCTTTCTTT. The encoded protein is CASSPGTGDTEAFF.